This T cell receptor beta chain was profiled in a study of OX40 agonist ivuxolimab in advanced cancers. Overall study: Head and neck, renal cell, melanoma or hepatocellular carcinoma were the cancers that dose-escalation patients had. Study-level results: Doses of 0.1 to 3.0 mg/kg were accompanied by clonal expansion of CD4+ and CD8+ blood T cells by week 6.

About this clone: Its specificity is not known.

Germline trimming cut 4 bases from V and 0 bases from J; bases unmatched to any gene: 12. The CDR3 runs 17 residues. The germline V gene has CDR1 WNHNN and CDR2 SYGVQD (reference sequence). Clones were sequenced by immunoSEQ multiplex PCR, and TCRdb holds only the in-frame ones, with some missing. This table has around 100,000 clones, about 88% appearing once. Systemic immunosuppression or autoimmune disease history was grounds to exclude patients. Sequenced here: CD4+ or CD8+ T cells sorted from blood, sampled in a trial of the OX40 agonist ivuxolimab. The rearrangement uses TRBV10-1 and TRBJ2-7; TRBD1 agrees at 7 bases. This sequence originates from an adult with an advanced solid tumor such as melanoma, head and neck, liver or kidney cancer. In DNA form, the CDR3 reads TGCGCCAGCAGTGGGGACAGAAGCAGATTCAGCTCCTACGAGCAGTACTTC. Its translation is CASSGDRSRFSSYEQYF.